Shown below are 3 T cell receptor beta chains from a single sample sequenced in a study of Ad26.COV2.S vaccination and SARS-CoV-2 variants. Sequencing used immunoSEQ multiplex PCR; TCRdb keeps in-frame clones, though not all of them. This sample has about half a million clones, with roughly nine tenths found just once. Treatment here: 15 to 20 received Ad26.COV2.S at low or high dose, single or two shots; roughly five received placebo; per-sample allocation not given. Sampling happened 63 days after the first vaccine or placebo injection. The material was peripheral blood, obtained in a trial of Ad26.COV2.S vaccine versus placebo. The receptors come from a person aged 18-60 years who received the Ad26.COV2.S COVID-19 vaccine or a placebo.

The chain couples TRBV10-1 to TRBJ2-1; 12 bases are a match to TRBD1. This CDR3 comprises 21 residues. Germline CDR1 is WNHNN and CDR2 is SYGVQD (reference sequence). J was trimmed by 3 bases and V by 1 base; bases with no gene match: 16. The CDR3 is CASSEYRPGTGGLFLYNEQFF. DNA for the CDR3: TGCGCCAGCAGTGAGTATCGCCCCGGGACAGGGGGCCTTTTCCTCTACAATGAGCAGTTCTTC.

The genes are TRBV7-2 and TRBJ2-4, with 8 bases that match TRBD2. This CDR3 spans 15 amino acids. Germline-derived CDR1 and CDR2 are SGHTA and FQGNSA. V was pared by 1 base and J by 11 bases, with 10 bases of the junction left unmatched. CDR3 region: CASSLVGTREQVQYF. Here the CDR3 DNA reads TGTGCCAGCAGCTTAGTGGGGACTAGAGAGCAGGTTCAGTACTTC.

The rearrangement links TRBV28 to TRBJ1-1, with D possibly being TRBD1 (6 bases). V gave up 5 bases and J gave up 3 bases, with 16 bases separating them. Germline V gene sequence: CDR1 MDHEN, CDR2 SYDVKM. CDR3 length: 15 residues. DNA for the CDR3: TGTGCCAGCAGTCCACGGGGGGAGGGGGACACTGAAGCTTTCTTT. It encodes CASSPRGEGDTEAFF.